This TCR beta chain was identified during a study of OX40 agonist ivuxolimab in advanced cancers. Study in general: One hepatocellular carcinoma and two cutaneous melanoma patients partially responded. Study-wide points: There was clonal expansion of CD4+ and CD8+ blood T cells by week 6 at 0.1 to 3.0 mg/kg.

Libraries were prepared by immunoSEQ multiplex PCR; TCRdb keeps only in-frame clonotypes and omits some of them. The sample has approximately 70,000 clones; approximately 90% are singletons. This clone was seen a handful of times. Its target is not known. This specimen consisted of CD4+ or CD8+ T cells sorted from blood, obtained in a trial of the OX40 agonist ivuxolimab. This sequence was found in an adult with an advanced solid tumor such as melanoma, head and neck, liver or kidney cancer.

The CDR3 loop is CASRGLAGGYGDTQYF. CDR3 nucleotide sequence: TGTGCCAGCAGGGGACTAGCGGGGGGATACGGAGATACGCAGTATTTT. The chain combines TRBV27 with TRBJ2-3; TRBD2 matches at 15 bases. Germline CDR1 reads MNHEY; CDR2 reads SMNVEV (reference sequence). V shed 6 bases and J 5 bases; nucleotides not matched to a gene: 6. The CDR3 spans 16 residues.